This T cell receptor (beta chain) emerged from a study of blood T cell repertoires in COVID-19. Whole-study context: Collection of acute and convalescent COVID-19 samples took place in the United States, Italy and Spain. PBMCs, B-cell-depleted T cells, or T cells provided the cDNA or gDNA that made up the material.

In germline, CDR1 is SGHAT, CDR2 FQNNGV. This CDR3 comprises 16 residues. With 5 bases removed from V and 2 bases from J, the gap between germline ends came to 19 bases. As originally analysed: Estimates of nucleated cell counts were drawn from the amplification of reference gene primers. Sequenced by immunoSEQ multiplex PCR; TCRdb stores in-frame clones only, minus some. The V and J calls and clone size come from that table; D and trimming were worked out from the DNA. The sample records over 20,000 clones, 80% to 90% being singletons. Sequencing was done on a sample of peripheral blood. The chain is built from TRBV11-2 and TRBJ2-7; D unclear. The clonotype originates from a man aged 70-80 years with acute or convalescent COVID-19. The CDR3 spells CASSPTRGPLPYEQYF. DNA for the CDR3: TGTGCCAGCAGCCCCACTCGCGGCCCGCTTCCCTACGAGCAGTACTTC.